This T cell receptor (beta chain) was sequenced in a study of CD8 T cells in ankylosing spondylitis. TCRdb fed the 5' RACE reads into MiXCR, producing one record per CDR3 protein. Of 350,000 or so distinct CDR3 sequences in the sample, more than 9% were seen once. The CDR3 covers 18 residues. V dropped 6 bases and J dropped 2; count of bases not matched to a gene: 12. The sample comprised blood, either unsorted or a sorted T cell fraction (not recorded which). The receptor was derived from a female donor with ankylosing spondylitis or in good health (not recorded which). The chain carries TRBV12-3 or TRBV12-4 and TRBJ2-1; TRBD2 matches at 11 bases. This CDR3 reads CASSRGPSGGLPYNEQFF. CDR3 coding DNA: TGTGCCAGCAGCAGAGGGCCTAGCGGGGGGCTCCCCTACAATGAGCAGTTCTTC.